This T cell receptor beta chain was captured by sequencing in a study of T cell responses to AZD1222 COVID-19 vaccine. The germline V and J ends were trimmed by 3 bases and 0 bases, with 8 bases remaining between them. Germline V gene sequence: CDR1 MDHEN, CDR2 SYDVKM. The CDR3 has 14 residues. On this clone: Its antigen remains unidentified.

Study-wide results and caveats: Clonal diversity may have been underestimated in mostly white British donors.

Libraries were prepared by immunoSEQ multiplex PCR; TCRdb keeps only in-frame clonotypes and omits some of them. The table lists 100,000 to 150,000 clones, 90% of them singletons. The clonotype comes from an adult in good health. The chain is built from TRBV28 and TRBJ1-2; D not resolved. The material was peripheral blood, obtained on day 0 of AZD1222 vaccination. DNA for the CDR3: TGTGCCAGCAGTTTTACAGCCTCTAACTATGGCTACACCTTC. This codes for CASSFTASNYGYTF.